This T cell receptor beta chain emerged from a study of EBV T-cell therapy then PD-1 blockade in nasopharyngeal carcinoma (dated by TCRdb to the early 2020s). The treatment or condition label corresponds to: AdE1-LMPpoly-expanded autologous EBV-specific T-cell therapy followed by anti-PD-1 nivolumab. From the cysteine up to the phenylalanine, the CDR3 has a length of 15 residues. The only DNA kept is the CDR3, 45 bases in frame from the first base. Genomic DNA was extracted from sorted cells using the Qiagen DNeasy Kit. Deep sequencing of the TCR beta chain was done on the immunoSEQ platform. As for the original processing: The immunoSEQ Analyzer software was used to analyze the repertoire data. TCRdb holds this immuneACCESS table with in-frame rearrangements only. Some clones are missing; in checked studies, unresolved V genes explain under half, and the rest has no known cause. The V and J calls and the clone size are those of that table, but D and trimming were determined from the DNA. This sample has approximately 21,000 clones in its table, and 84% of those were observed once. The ten largest clones take up roughly 30% of the sample.

In the case of this clone: The clone's antigen remains unknown. No clone much larger than this one lies a single base away; base qualities are absent.

This TCR was recovered from a man aged 35 to 55 with nasopharyngeal carcinoma. The sequencing here drew on CD8+ T cells from blood, taken at approximately day 62 from a patient whose treatment included autologous EBV-specific T cells and nivolumab. The chain was built from TRBV21-1 and TRBJ2-5; whether TRBD2, the table's D call, matches the DNA was not checked. TRBV21-1 is listed as a pseudogene. The encoded CDR3 is CAGRTSGEEEETQYF. The DNA sequence follows: TGTGCCGGGCGGACTAGCGGGGAGGAAGAAGAGACCCAGTACTTC.